The 20 T cell receptor beta chains reported below all come from one sample, sequenced in a study of vaccination and CD4 T cells after COVID-19. Researchers used the Oncomine TCR Beta short-read assay to sequence DNA from cultured CD4+ T cells. MiXCR, applied by TCRdb to the PCR reads, yields one record per CDR3 protein. The sample carries several thousand distinct CDR3 sequences, approximately 76% recorded once. Regarding treatment: roughly 10-day PBMC culture with coronavirus spike peptide pools or control peptides (ViraFEST assay). The antigens these receptors bind are not known. The sample was CD4+ T cells from blood, cultured in vitro. The receptors were sampled from a human donor who had recovered from COVID-19.

The chain combines TRBV6-1 with TRBJ2-1; 7 nucleotides line up with TRBD1. Trimming cost V 6 bases and J 4 bases; bases outside gene matches: 15. This CDR3 has 17 residues. Germline V gives CDR1 MNHNS, CDR2 SASEGT. The CDR3 spells CASRRGQNGLIYNEQFF. CDR3 sequence (DNA): TGTGCCAGCAGGAGGGGGCAAAATGGGCTTATTTACAATGAGCAGTTCTTC.

The chain carries TRBV20-1 and TRBJ1-1; no firm D call. The germline gives CDR1 DFQATT, CDR2 SNEGSKA (reference sequence). The CDR3 loop spans 13 amino acids. Trimming took off 3 bases at V and 1 base at J, with 9 bases between the two ends. CDR3 amino acids: CSASSQQNTEAFF. CDR3 DNA sequence: TGCAGTGCTAGTTCACAGCAGAACACTGAAGCTTTCTTT.

The chain is built from TRBV12-5 and TRBJ2-2, with 10 bases matching TRBD2. The CDR3 spans 16 residues. Germline CDR1 reads LGHNT; CDR2 reads FRNRAP. Losses at the gene ends were 0 bases for V and 6 bases for J; bases not matched to a gene: 4. The CDR3 DNA sequence: TGTGCTAGTGGTTTGGTAGAGCGGGGGGGCCCCGGGGAGCTGTTTTTT. Its protein product is CASGLVERGGPGELFF.

The chain is built from TRBV7-9 and TRBJ1-6, with D hard to call. In germline, CDR1 is SEHNR, CDR2 FQNEAQ (reference sequence). The CDR3 runs 14 residues. V was pared by 2 bases and J by 7 bases, with 9 bases between. Here the CDR3 DNA reads TGTGCCAGCAGCTTATCGCAGATAAATTCACCCCTCCACTTT. Translating it yields CASSLSQINSPLHF.

The rearrangement uses TRBV19 and TRBJ2-3; D gene uncertain. V was trimmed by 4 bases and J by 6 bases, leaving 14 bases between them. The CDR3 contains 14 residues. The germline V gene has CDR1 LNHDA and CDR2 SQIVND (reference sequence). The CDR3 loop reads CASSTPQQTDTQYF. CDR3 in DNA: TGTGCCAGTAGTACTCCCCAGCAGACGGATACGCAGTATTTT.

This CDR3 reads CASSFLKGSGQPQHF. CDR3 nucleotides: TGTGCCAGCAGTTTTCTAAAAGGGAGTGGACAGCCCCAGCATTTT. The rearrangement joins TRBV12-3 or TRBV12-4 to TRBJ1-5; no firm D call. This CDR3 region has 15 residues. V was cut by 3 bases and J by 7 bases, with 16 bases left in between.

V gene TRBV15 combines with J gene TRBJ2-3, with 12 bases identical to TRBD2. The CDR3 is 19 residues long. V trimming: 1 base; J trimming: 0 bases; junction bases outside the gene matches: 8. CDR1 and CDR2 (germline): LNHNV, YYDKDF (reference sequence). The CDR3 loop is CATSRGTSGVLISTDTQYF. CDR3 bases: TGTGCCACCAGCAGAGGGACTAGCGGGGTATTGATTAGCACAGATACGCAGTATTTT.

The rearrangement uses TRBV7-9 and TRBJ1-5; 7 nucleotides match TRBD1. Per the germline V gene, CDR1 is SEHNR and CDR2 is FQNEAQ (reference sequence). V was clipped by 5 bases and J by 5 bases; unmatched bases: 6. The CDR3 sequence is 14 residues long. CDR3 in DNA: TGTGCCAGCAGCGACCCAGGGGGTGATCAGCCCCAGCATTTT. It yields the protein CASSDPGGDQPQHF.

V usage is TRBV15 and J usage is TRBJ2-1; 12 bases fit TRBD2. V lost 2 bases, J lost 3 bases, and 8 bases stayed unmatched. The CDR3 runs 18 residues. In germline, CDR1 is LNHNV, CDR2 YYDKDF (reference sequence). CDR3 nucleotide sequence: TGTGCCACCAGCAGAAGCTGGACTAGCGGGGATAACTACAATGAGCAGTTCTTC. As protein: CATSRSWTSGDNYNEQFF.

This clonotype was recorded only once. The gene calls are TRBV19 and TRBJ1-6; D gene uncertain. Germline-derived CDR1 and CDR2 are LNHDA and SQIVND (reference sequence). The CDR3 runs 14 residues. Trimming pared 3 bases from V and 9 bases from J, leaving 12 bases between. The CDR3 nucleotides are TGTGCCAGTAGTATTACGGGTGGCGGTTCACCCCTCCACTTT. Translating gives CASSITGGGSPLHF. Full variable domain (missing parts from reference TRBV19 and TRBJ1-6): DGGITQSPKYLFRKEGQNVTLSCEQNLNHDAMYWYRQDPGQGLRLIYYSQIVNDFQKGDIAEGYSVSREKKESFPLTVTSAQKNPTAFYLCASSITGGGSPLHFGNGTRLTVT.

The chain links TRBV24-1 to TRBJ1-6; perhaps TRBD1 as D (5 bases). The CDR3 extends over 15 amino acids. V was trimmed by 3 bases and J by 9 bases, leaving 14 bases between them. CDR1 is KGHDR, CDR2 SFDVKD, per germline. The CDR3: CATSDTGAGGSPLHF. CDR3 nucleotides: TGTGCCACCAGTGATACCGGGGCAGGAGGTTCACCCCTCCACTTT.

The chain employs TRBV2 and TRBJ1-1; possible D gene TRBD1, 6 bases. The CDR3 runs to 13 residues. The V gene's germline CDR1 is SNHLY and CDR2 FYNNEI. V was cut by 9 bases and J by 1 base, with 12 bases left in between. The CDR3 DNA reads TGTGCCAGTGGCATGGACAGGAACACTGAAGCTTTCTTT. This sequence encodes CASGMDRNTEAFF.

The table lists this clonotype with a few counts. The CDR3, as DNA: TGTGCCAGCAGTTACAGGGGAGACAGGGCTTACACAGATACGCAGTATTTT. Encoded protein: CASSYRGDRAYTDTQYF. The chain recombines TRBV6-5 with TRBJ2-3, with 7 bases identical to TRBD1. CDR1 and CDR2 from the germline V gene are MNHEY and SVGAGI. Trimming removed 2 bases from V and 2 bases from J; junction bases left unmatched: 10. This CDR3 has 17 amino acids.

The chain recombines TRBV5-8 with TRBJ1-2, with D maybe TRBD1 (6 bases). Trimming removed 7 bases from V and 0 bases from J, with 10 bases in between. CDR3 size: 13 residues. Germline V gene sequence: CDR1 SGHTS, CDR2 YDEGEE. CDR3 in DNA: TGTGCCAGCGGGACACCGACTAACTATGGCTACACCTTC. Amino acid sequence: CASGTPTNYGYTF.

V is TRBV20-1 and J is TRBJ1-2; 9 bases map to TRBD1. V lost 3 bases, J lost 6 bases, and 8 bases stayed unmatched. Germline V gene data show CDR1 as DFQATT and CDR2 as SNEGSKA (reference sequence). The CDR3 spans 14 residues. CDR3 sequence: CSAREQGASHGYTF. For the CDR3, the DNA is TGCAGTGCTAGGGAACAGGGGGCGAGTCATGGCTACACCTTC.

The chain carries TRBV27 and TRBJ2-3, with TRBD2 matching 11 bases. The J segment lost 6 bases and the V segment lost 0 bases, leaving 8 bases of the junction unmatched. The CDR3 covers 17 residues. The germline V gene has CDR1 MNHEY and CDR2 SMNVEV (reference sequence). The CDR3 is CASSLSSSGGLGDTQYF. CDR3 DNA: TGTGCCAGCAGTTTATCCTCTAGCGGGGGGCTAGGTGATACGCAGTATTTT.

The chain couples TRBV6-7 to TRBJ1-5; no reliable D call. TRBV6-7 falls under the ORF class, with uncertain function. The CDR3 contains 13 residues. Trimming removed 6 bases from V and 3 bases from J, with 9 bases in between. The CDR3 nucleotides read TGTGCCAGCAGGAACAGATTCAATCAGCCCCAGCATTTT. It codes for CASRNRFNQPQHF.

The chain has TRBV11-2 and TRBJ1-1; 7 nucleotides agree with TRBD1. The germline V gene encodes CDR1 SGHAT and CDR2 FQNNGV. CDR3 length: 14 amino acids. The trim removed 5 bases at V and 5 bases at J, leaving 8 bases unmatched. The CDR3 DNA reads TGTGCCAGCAGCACCGAGACAGGGAATACTGAAGCTTTCTTT. Translation: CASSTETGNTEAFF.

This rearrangement joins TRBV2 to TRBJ1-2, with 7 bases matching TRBD1. The CDR3 contains 14 residues. Per the germline V gene, CDR1 is SNHLY and CDR2 is FYNNEI. The V gene end was trimmed by 4 bases and the J gene end by 7 bases; junction bases not matched to a gene: 9. The CDR3 region is CASSGQGKAGGYTF. CDR3 bases: TGTGCCAGCAGTGGACAGGGTAAAGCCGGTGGCTACACCTTC.

The chain uses TRBV14 and TRBJ1-2, with D possibly being TRBD1 (6 bases). V gave up 4 bases and J gave up 4 bases, with 16 bases separating them. Germline CDR1 and CDR2: SGHDN and FVKESK. CDR3 length equals 15 residues. In DNA form, the CDR3 reads TGTGCCAGCAGCCGCGGACAGCCTTGGGGCTATGGCTACACCTTC. Translated: CASSRGQPWGYGYTF.